Each of the 21 T cell receptor beta chains below was sequenced from the same sample in a study of blood T cell repertoires in COVID-19. Sequencing used immunoSEQ multiplex PCR; TCRdb keeps in-frame clones, though not all of them. The table has 150,000 to 200,000 clones, about 88% seen once. Sequences were obtained from peripheral blood. The receptors here all came from a man between 18 and 35 years old who had recovered from COVID-19.

This chain joins TRBV25-1 and TRBJ1-6; D perhaps matches TRBD1 (6 bases). The V and J ends lost 5 bases and 6 bases respectively, with 11 bases between them. Germline CDR1 MGHDK, CDR2 SYGVNS. This CDR3 has 14 amino acids. CDR3 DNA: TGTGCCAGCAGTTACAGGGCCGGTAATTCACCCCTCCACTTT. It translates to CASSYRAGNSPLHF. Variable domain in full (rest from reference TRBV25-1 and TRBJ1-6): EADIYQTPRYLVIGTGKKITLECSQTMGHDKMYWYQQDPGMELHLIHYSYGVNSTEKGDLSSESTVSRIRTEHFPLTLESARPSHTSQYLCASSYRAGNSPLHFGNGTRLTVT.

This chain connects TRBV19 to TRBJ2-2, with D perhaps TRBD1 (5 bases). CDR3 length: 14 amino acids. V was trimmed by 7 bases and J by 5 bases, leaving 14 bases between them. Germline V CDR1 and CDR2: LNHDA, SQIVND (reference sequence). CDR3 in amino acids: CASNTPGRTGELFF. The CDR3 DNA reads as TGTGCCAGTAACACCCCAGGGCGTACCGGGGAGCTGTTTTTT.

V and J are TRBV19 and TRBJ2-5; 14 bases line up with TRBD2. Germline V gene sequence: CDR1 LNHDA, CDR2 SQIVND (reference sequence). This CDR3 has 19 residues. The V gene end was trimmed by 7 bases and the J gene end by 5 bases; junction bases not matched to a gene: 18. The CDR3 DNA sequence: TGTGCCAGTACTTTAAAGCCGACTAGCGGGAGGGCGGTGGGGGAGACCCAGTACTTC. Translation gives CASTLKPTSGRAVGETQYF.

The chain uses TRBV27 and TRBJ1-5; possible D gene TRBD1, 6 bases. Germline V gene sequence: CDR1 MNHEY, CDR2 SMNVEV (reference sequence). The V end was cut by 7 bases, the J end by 0 bases, with 13 bases between. This CDR3 has 15 residues. The CDR3: CASKPRGISNQPQHF. In nucleotides, the CDR3 is TGTGCCAGCAAACCGAGGGGGATTAGCAATCAGCCCCAGCATTTT.

The CDR3 bases are TGTGCCAGCAGTTATAGCGGATCGGATACGCAGTATTTT. It codes for CASSYSGSDTQYF. V usage is TRBV27 and J usage is TRBJ2-3; D is perhaps TRBD2 (6 bases). This CDR3 contains 13 residues. V lost 4 bases, J lost 6 bases, and 11 bases lay in between. Germline CDR1 reads MNHEY; CDR2 reads SMNVEV (reference sequence).

This chain joins TRBV5-1 and TRBJ1-6, with 11 bases matching TRBD1. CDR1 and CDR2 (germline): SGHRS, YFSETQ. The V segment lost 3 bases and the J segment 7 bases; nucleotides outside the gene matches: 6. The CDR3 contains 16 residues. CDR3 sequence (DNA): TGCGCCAGCAGCTCCGGGACAGGGGGTTTGAATTCACCCCTCCACTTT. This gives the protein CASSSGTGGLNSPLHF.

The chain links TRBV6-2 or TRBV6-3 to TRBJ2-7; D is perhaps TRBD2 (5 bases). This CDR3 has 15 amino acids. Trimming stripped 2 bases from V and 2 bases from J, with 13 bases between. Germline CDR1 is MNHEY and CDR2 is SVGEGT. The CDR3 loop reads CASSYLRGTPYEQYF. CDR3 nucleotides: TGTGCCAGCAGTTACCTCCGGGGAACCCCCTACGAGCAGTACTTC.

To note about this clone: This sample includes further DNA sequences coding for the same CDR3. The gene calls are TRBV20-1 and TRBJ2-7; the D is unclear. CDR1 is DFQATT, CDR2 SNEGSKA, per germline (reference sequence). Trimming shortened V by 5 bases and J by 4 bases, and 9 bases separated the two germline ends. There are 11 residues in the CDR3. This chain's CDR3 is CSALDGYEQYF. The CDR3 DNA is TGCAGTGCTCTAGACGGTTACGAGCAGTACTTC.

This sequence joins TRBV6-7 and TRBJ1-5; no reliable D call. TRBV6-7 is sorted into the ORF group, with uncertain function. The V and J ends lost 7 bases and 2 bases respectively, with 15 bases between them. The CDR3 loop spans 15 amino acids. CDR3 amino acids: CASMYEEKRNQPQHF. The DNA of the CDR3 is TGTGCCAGCATGTACGAAGAGAAGCGCAATCAGCCCCAGCATTTT.

In its sample, this clone was seen a few times. The rearrangement joins TRBV19 to TRBJ1-2; TRBD1 might be the D (6 bases). Trimming removed 5 bases at V and 2 bases at J, with 9 bases between. This CDR3 is 13 amino acids long. Germline-derived CDR1 and CDR2 are LNHDA and SQIVND (reference sequence). CDR3 coding DNA: TGTGCCAGTAGTCCCGGACAGAACTATGGCTACACCTTC. Residues: CASSPGQNYGYTF.

The J gene is TRBJ1-1, the V gene TRBV28; 8 bases are shared with TRBD1. The germline V gene encodes CDR1 MDHEN and CDR2 SYDVKM. The CDR3 sequence is 15 residues long. V dropped 7 bases and J dropped 5; count of bases not matched to a gene: 12. CDR3 region: CASTPTGTGRTEAFF. In DNA, the CDR3 is TGTGCCAGCACCCCAACCGGGACAGGTAGGACTGAAGCTTTCTTT.

The chain is built from TRBV14 and TRBJ2-7; D may be TRBD1 (6 bases). The CDR3 totals 15 residues. V was cut by 4 bases and J by 9 bases, with 22 bases left in between. The V gene's germline CDR1 is SGHDN and CDR2 FVKESK. The chain's CDR3 is CASSPGQIATGGQYF. The CDR3 nucleotides are TGTGCCAGCAGCCCCGGACAGATTGCAACCGGAGGGCAGTACTTC. The full variable domain, with the rest looked up from reference TRBV14 and TRBJ2-7, is EAGVTQFPSHSVIEKGQTVTLRCDPISGHDNLYWYRRVMGKEIKFLLHFVKESKQDESGMPNNRFLAERTGGTYSTLKVQPAELEDSGVYFCASSPGQIATGGQYFGPGTRLTVT.

This chain links TRBV11-2 with TRBJ1-2; D is unclear. Trimming removed 8 bases at V and 5 bases at J, with 18 bases between. The CDR3 sequence is 14 residues long. Germline V CDR1 and CDR2: SGHAT, FQNNGV. The CDR3 coding sequence is TGTGCCAGCGCAATGGGGAGGGCGAGATATGGCTACACCTTC. It encodes CASAMGRARYGYTF.

J is TRBJ2-1 and V is TRBV29-1, with a tentative D call TRBD2 (6 bases). This CDR3 has 14 residues. Trimming stripped 4 bases from V and 8 bases from J, with 18 bases between. Germline-derived CDR1 and CDR2 are SQVTM and ANQGSEA. As DNA, the CDR3 is TGCAGCGTTGGAGGCCGGGACTCCACTCATGAGCAGTTCTTC. It translates to CSVGGRDSTHEQFF.

This chain links TRBV9 with TRBJ2-5, with unresolved D. In germline, CDR1 is SGDLS, CDR2 YYNGEE. V was pared by 0 bases and J by 5 bases, with 11 bases between. This CDR3 region has 14 residues. The CDR3 sequence: CASSVGERRETQYF. CDR3 bases: TGTGCCAGCAGCGTAGGTGAGCGTCGGGAGACCCAGTACTTC.

The gene calls are TRBV7-2 and TRBJ1-6; no definite D call. Germline CDR1 reads SGHTA; CDR2 reads FQGNSA. This CDR3 comprises 15 residues. Trimming shortened V by 3 bases and J by 7 bases, and 13 bases separated the two germline ends. The CDR3 region is CASSFGRTRNSPLHF. The DNA of the CDR3 is TGTGCCAGCAGCTTCGGCCGGACTAGGAATTCACCCCTCCACTTT. Full variable domain (outside the CDR3, taken from reference TRBV7-2 and TRBJ1-6): GAGVSQSPSNKVTEKGKDVELRCDPISGHTALYWYRQSLGQGLEFLIYFQGNSAPDKSGLPSDRFSAERTGGSVSTLTIQRTQQEDSAVYLCASSFGRTRNSPLHFGNGTRLTVT.

This chain joins TRBV24-1 and TRBJ2-3, with 7 bases identical to TRBD2. Germline assignment: CDR1 KGHDR and CDR2 SFDVKD. This CDR3 has 13 residues. Trimming cost V 5 bases and J 5 bases; bases outside gene matches: 3. The CDR3 nucleotides are TGTGCCACCAGTGTACCGGGAGGAGATACGCAGTATTTT. It encodes CATSVPGGDTQYF.

The rearrangement joins TRBV18 to TRBJ2-1; 8 bases agree with TRBD1. V was pared by 4 bases and J by 6 bases, with 2 bases of the junction left unmatched. Germline CDR1 KGHSH, CDR2 LQKENI. The CDR3 has 13 residues. DNA of the CDR3: TGTGCCAGCTCACAAGGACAGGGCAATGAGCAGTTCTTC. Translation gives CASSQGQGNEQFF.

The chain combines TRBV19 with TRBJ2-1; TRBD2 agrees at 11 bases. The CDR3 extends over 16 amino acids. The germline CDR1 and CDR2 sequences are LNHDA and SQIVND (reference sequence). With 5 bases clipped from V and 3 bases from J, the junction kept 6 bases outside the gene matches. The CDR3 DNA follows: TGTGCCAGTAGTGGTAGGACTAGCGGGCTCTACAATGAGCAGTTCTTC. It is translated as CASSGRTSGLYNEQFF.

V is TRBV10-3 and J is TRBJ2-1, with 7 bases fitting TRBD1. V lost 0 bases, J lost 4 bases, and 9 bases stayed unmatched. Germline V CDR1 and CDR2: ENHRY, SYGVKD. This CDR3 is 17 amino acids long. The CDR3 nucleotides are TGTGCCATCAGTGAGTCGCAAAACAGGGGTACTTACAATGAGCAGTTCTTC. Protein product: CAISESQNRGTYNEQFF.

Only one count was recorded for this clone. The rearrangement uses TRBV7-9 and TRBJ1-5; the D gene is possibly TRBD1 (5 bases). This CDR3 comprises 16 residues. Germline V gene sequence: CDR1 SEHNR, CDR2 FQNEAQ (reference sequence). V was shortened by 2 bases and J by 6 bases, with 17 bases between the two germline ends. The chain's CDR3 is CASSLYIGQGGQPQHF. CDR3 DNA sequence: TGTGCCAGCAGCTTATACATCGGGCAGGGCGGTCAGCCCCAGCATTTT. Supplemented by reference TRBV7-9 and TRBJ1-5, the full variable domain reads DTGVSQNPRHKITKRGQNVTFRCDPISEHNRLYWYRQTLGQGPEFLTYFQNEAQLEKSRLLSDRFSAERPKGSFSTLEIQRTEQGDSAMYLCASSLYIGQGGQPQHFGDGTRLSIL.